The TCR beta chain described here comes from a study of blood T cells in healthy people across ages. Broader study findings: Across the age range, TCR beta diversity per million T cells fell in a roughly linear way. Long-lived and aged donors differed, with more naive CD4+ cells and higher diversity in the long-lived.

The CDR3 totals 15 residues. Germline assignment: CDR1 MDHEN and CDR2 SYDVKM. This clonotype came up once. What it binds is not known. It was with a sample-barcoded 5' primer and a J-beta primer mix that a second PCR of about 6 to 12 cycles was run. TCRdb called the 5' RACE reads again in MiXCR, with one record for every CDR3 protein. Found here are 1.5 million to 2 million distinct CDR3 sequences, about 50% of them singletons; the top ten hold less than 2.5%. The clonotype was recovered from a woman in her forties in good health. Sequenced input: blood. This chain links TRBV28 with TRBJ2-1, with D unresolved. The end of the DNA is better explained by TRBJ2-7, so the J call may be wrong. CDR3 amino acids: CASRFLSHSYNEQYF. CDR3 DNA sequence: TGTGCCAGCAGGTTTCTATCTCACTCCTACAATGAGCAGTACTTC.